The rows below give T cell receptor beta chains drawn from one sample of a study of blood T cell repertoires in COVID-19. This table comes from immunoSEQ multiplex PCR, and its TCRdb copy is limited to in-frame clones, with some not included. The sample lists approximately 150,000 clones; over 85% were seen once. Input material: peripheral blood. These receptors came from a woman in her sixties or seventies with COVID-19, enrolled during active disease. CDR3s include the opening cysteine and the closing phenylalanine or tryptophan. A D gene is named only where the DNA matches it firmly. The size field is filled for only some rows; it gives once, few, many or a size class.

d_call: NA
v_call: TRBV2
clone_size: NA
j_call: TRBJ1-4
cdr3_aa: CASSEAQGRREKLFF
cdr3_nt: TGTGCCAGCAGTGAGGCCCAGGGTAGGCGTGAAAAACTGTTTTTT

d_call: NA
v_call: TRBV7-2
clone_size: NA
j_call: TRBJ1-1
cdr3_aa: CASQGGTEAFF
cdr3_nt: TGTGCCAGTCAGGGTGGCACTGAAGCTTTCTTT

d_call: NA
v_call: TRBV5-4
clone_size: NA
j_call: TRBJ1-5
cdr3_aa: CASSLFQGPNQPQHF
cdr3_nt: TGTGCCAGCAGCTTGTTTCAGGGCCCAAATCAGCCCCAGCATTTT

d_call: NA
v_call: TRBV3-1/TRBV3-2
clone_size: NA
j_call: TRBJ1-6
cdr3_aa: CASSQEASPLHF
cdr3_nt: TGTGCCAGCAGCCAAGAAGCTTCACCCCTCCACTTT

d_call: NA
v_call: TRBV5-4
clone_size: NA
j_call: TRBJ2-2
cdr3_aa: CASSLVGAAGELFF
cdr3_nt: TGTGCCAGCAGCTTGGTGGGGGCCGCCGGGGAGCTGTTTTTT

d_call: TRBD1
v_call: TRBV4-1
clone_size: NA
j_call: TRBJ1-2
cdr3_aa: CASSQDSRQGAHGYTF
cdr3_nt: TGCGCCAGCAGCCAAGATTCACGGCAGGGGGCTCATGGCTACACCTTC

d_call: NA
v_call: TRBV2
clone_size: NA
j_call: TRBJ2-5
cdr3_aa: CASNRLRETQYF
cdr3_nt: TGTGCCAGCAACAGGCTCCGGGAGACCCAGTACTTC

d_call: NA
v_call: TRBV3-1/TRBV3-2
clone_size: NA
j_call: TRBJ1-2
cdr3_aa: CASSHYARGGYTF
cdr3_nt: TGTGCCAGCAGCCACTACGCCCGGGGTGGCTACACCTTC

d_call: NA
v_call: TRBV3-1/TRBV3-2
clone_size: once
j_call: TRBJ2-1
cdr3_aa: CASSQGLKGHNEQFF
cdr3_nt: TGTGCCAGCAGCCAAGGGTTGAAGGGGCACAATGAGCAGTTCTTC

d_call: TRBD1
v_call: TRBV2
clone_size: NA
j_call: TRBJ1-3
cdr3_aa: CASSPRTGDGNTIYF
cdr3_nt: TGTGCCAGCAGCCCCAGAACAGGGGACGGAAACACCATATATTTT

d_call: TRBD1
v_call: TRBV19
clone_size: NA
j_call: TRBJ1-1
cdr3_aa: CASSPGQGGGEAFF
cdr3_nt: TGTGCCAGTAGTCCGGGACAGGGAGGAGGCGAAGCTTTCTTT

d_call: NA
v_call: TRBV18
clone_size: NA
j_call: TRBJ1-4
cdr3_aa: CASSPSTFATNEKLFF
cdr3_nt: TGTGCCAGCTCACCGTCAACTTTTGCAACTAATGAAAAACTGTTTTTT

d_call: NA
v_call: TRBV20-1
clone_size: NA
j_call: TRBJ2-6
cdr3_aa: CSASNGLRGANVLTF
cdr3_nt: TGCAGTGCTAGTAACGGACTGAGAGGGGCCAACGTCCTGACTTTC

d_call: TRBD1
v_call: TRBV19
clone_size: once
j_call: TRBJ2-7
cdr3_aa: CASSITGTGTLEQYF
cdr3_nt: TGTGCCAGTAGCATTACCGGGACAGGGACGCTCGAGCAGTACTTC

d_call: NA
v_call: TRBV19
clone_size: NA
j_call: TRBJ2-7
cdr3_aa: CASSIGVGGLLGYEQYF
cdr3_nt: TGTGCCAGTAGTATAGGCGTCGGGGGTTTATTGGGCTACGAGCAGTACTTC

d_call: NA
v_call: TRBV6-1
clone_size: once
j_call: TRBJ2-7
cdr3_aa: CASSERWTVVYEQYF
cdr3_nt: TGTGCCAGCAGTGAACGTTGGACAGTGGTGTACGAGCAGTACTTC

d_call: TRBD1
v_call: TRBV6-5
clone_size: once
j_call: TRBJ2-2
cdr3_aa: CASSYTGGNTGELFF
cdr3_nt: TGTGCCAGCAGTTATACAGGGGGTAACACCGGGGAGCTGTTTTTT

d_call: TRBD1
v_call: TRBV14
clone_size: NA
j_call: TRBJ1-5
cdr3_aa: CASSQRTGFQPQHF
cdr3_nt: TGTGCCAGCAGCCAACGGACAGGGTTCCAGCCCCAGCATTTT

d_call: TRBD1
v_call: TRBV7-2
clone_size: NA
j_call: TRBJ1-5
cdr3_aa: CASSTGTGGWGLNQPQHF
cdr3_nt: TGTGCCAGCAGCACCGGGACAGGGGGCTGGGGTTTAAATCAGCCCCAGCATTTT

d_call: NA
v_call: TRBV7-8
clone_size: NA
j_call: TRBJ2-5
cdr3_aa: CASSLAWGEETQYF
cdr3_nt: TGTGCCAGCAGCTTAGCTTGGGGGGAAGAGACCCAGTACTTC

d_call: TRBD2
v_call: TRBV10-3
clone_size: NA
j_call: TRBJ2-3
cdr3_aa: CAIPAGGQTDTQYF
cdr3_nt: TGTGCCATCCCCGCGGGGGGCCAAACAGATACGCAGTATTTT

d_call: TRBD1
v_call: TRBV5-1
clone_size: NA
j_call: TRBJ1-5
cdr3_aa: CASSPWTGDNQPQHF
cdr3_nt: TGCGCCAGCAGCCCGTGGACAGGCGACAATCAGCCCCAGCATTTT

d_call: TRBD1
v_call: TRBV11-2
clone_size: once
j_call: TRBJ1-1
cdr3_aa: CASSYRGVLAFF
cdr3_nt: TGTGCCAGCAGCTACAGGGGGGTGTTGGCTTTCTTT

d_call: TRBD1
v_call: TRBV9
clone_size: once
j_call: TRBJ1-2
cdr3_aa: CASSVGDRENYGYTF
cdr3_nt: TGTGCCAGCAGCGTAGGGGACAGGGAAAACTATGGCTACACCTTC